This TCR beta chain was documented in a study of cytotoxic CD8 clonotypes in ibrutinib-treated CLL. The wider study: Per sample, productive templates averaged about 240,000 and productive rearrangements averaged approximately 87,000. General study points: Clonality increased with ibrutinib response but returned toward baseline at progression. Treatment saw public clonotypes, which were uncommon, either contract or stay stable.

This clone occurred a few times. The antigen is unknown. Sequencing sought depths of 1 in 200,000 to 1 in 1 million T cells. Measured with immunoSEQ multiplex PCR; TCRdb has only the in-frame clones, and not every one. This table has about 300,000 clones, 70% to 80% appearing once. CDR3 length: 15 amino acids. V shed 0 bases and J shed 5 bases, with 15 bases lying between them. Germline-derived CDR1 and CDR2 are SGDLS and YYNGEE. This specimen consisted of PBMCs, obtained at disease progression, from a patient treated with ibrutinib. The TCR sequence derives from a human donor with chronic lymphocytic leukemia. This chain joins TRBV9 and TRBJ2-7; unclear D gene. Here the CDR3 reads CASSVEPGLLDEQYF. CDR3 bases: TGTGCCAGCAGCGTAGAACCGGGCCTGCTGGACGAGCAGTACTTC.